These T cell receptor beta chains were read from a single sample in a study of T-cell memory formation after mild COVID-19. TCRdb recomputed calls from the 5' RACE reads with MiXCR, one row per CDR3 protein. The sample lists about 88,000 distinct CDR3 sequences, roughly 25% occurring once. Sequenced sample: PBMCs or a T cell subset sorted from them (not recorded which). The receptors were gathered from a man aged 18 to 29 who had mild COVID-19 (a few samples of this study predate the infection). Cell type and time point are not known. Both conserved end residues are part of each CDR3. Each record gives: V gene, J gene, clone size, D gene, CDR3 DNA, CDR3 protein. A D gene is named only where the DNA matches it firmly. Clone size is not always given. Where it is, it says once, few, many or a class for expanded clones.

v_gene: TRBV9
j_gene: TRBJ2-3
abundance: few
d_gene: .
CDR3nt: TGTGCCAGCAGCGACCCTAGAGGGGGTAGCACAGATACGCAGTATTTT
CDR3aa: CASSDPRGGSTDTQYF

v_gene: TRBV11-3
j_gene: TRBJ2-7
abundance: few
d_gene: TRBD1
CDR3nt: TGTGCCAGCAGCCTGGGGACAGGGAGGCGCTACGAGCAGTACTTC
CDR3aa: CASSLGTGRRYEQYF

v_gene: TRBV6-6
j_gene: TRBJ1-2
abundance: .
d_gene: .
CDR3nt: TGTGCCAGCAGTTACTCGAGGGAGGGGAGCGTCTCTGGCTACACCTTC
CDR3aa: CASSYSREGSVSGYTF

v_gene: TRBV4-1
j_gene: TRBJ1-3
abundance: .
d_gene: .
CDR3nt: TGCGCCAGCAGCCAAGGTCATTCCGACACCATATATTTT
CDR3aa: CASSQGHSDTIYF

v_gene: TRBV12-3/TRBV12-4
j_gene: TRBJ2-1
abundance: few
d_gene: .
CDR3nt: TGTGCCAGCAGTCCCCCGGCGGGGGCGAAGGACAATGAGCAGTTCTTC
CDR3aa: CASSPPAGAKDNEQFF

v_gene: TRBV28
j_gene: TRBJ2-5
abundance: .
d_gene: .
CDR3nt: TGTGCCAGCAGTTCACCCGTGGCGGCCCAAGAGACCCAGTACTTC
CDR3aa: CASSSPVAAQETQYF

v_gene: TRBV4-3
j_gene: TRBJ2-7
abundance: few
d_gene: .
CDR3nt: TGCGCCAGCAGCCAAGGCCACGGATACGAGCAGTACTTC
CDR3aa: CASSQGHGYEQYF

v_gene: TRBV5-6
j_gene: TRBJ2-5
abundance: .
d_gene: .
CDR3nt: TGTGCCAGCAGCGTACTAGGAGGAGGGACCCAGTACTTC
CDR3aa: CASSVLGGGTQYF

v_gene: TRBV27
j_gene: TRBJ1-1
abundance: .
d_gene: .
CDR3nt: TGTGCCAGCAGTCCTGCAAAAGTTTTTCCCCCGAGCACTGAAGCTTTCTTT
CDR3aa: CASSPAKVFPPSTEAFF

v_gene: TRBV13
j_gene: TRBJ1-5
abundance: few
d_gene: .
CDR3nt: TGTGCCAGCAGTCATGTAGGGGAGCCCCAGCATTTT
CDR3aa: CASSHVGEPQHF

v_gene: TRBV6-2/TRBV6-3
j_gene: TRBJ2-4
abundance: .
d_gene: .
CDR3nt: TGTGCCAGCAGAAAACCGGGGACCAAAAACATTCAGTACTTC
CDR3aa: CASRKPGTKNIQYF

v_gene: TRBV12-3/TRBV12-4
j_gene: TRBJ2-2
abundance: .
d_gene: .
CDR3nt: TGTGCCAGCAGTTTAGGGGTTAGCACCGGGGAGCTGTTTTTT
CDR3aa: CASSLGVSTGELFF

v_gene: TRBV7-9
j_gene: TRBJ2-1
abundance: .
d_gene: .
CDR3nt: TGTGCCAGCAGATCAGACAGAGAGATATACAATGAGCAGTTCTTC
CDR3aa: CASRSDREIYNEQFF

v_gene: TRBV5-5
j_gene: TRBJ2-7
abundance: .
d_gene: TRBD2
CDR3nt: TGTGCCAGCAGCTTCGTCCCTAGCGGGGCAACCCCCTACGAGCAGTACTTC
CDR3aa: CASSFVPSGATPYEQYF

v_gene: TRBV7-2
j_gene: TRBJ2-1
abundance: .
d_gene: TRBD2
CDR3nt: TGTGCCAGCAGCTTTGATGCGGGGGGCTACAATGAGCAGTTCTTC
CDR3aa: CASSFDAGGYNEQFF

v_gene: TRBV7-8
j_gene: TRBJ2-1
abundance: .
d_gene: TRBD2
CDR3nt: TGTGCCAGCAGCCGTGGACTAGCGGGGGGATACGAGCAGTTCTTC
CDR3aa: CASSRGLAGGYEQFF

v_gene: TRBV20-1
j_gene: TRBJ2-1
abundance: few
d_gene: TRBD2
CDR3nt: TGCAGTGCTAGAGCCCTAGCGGGGGGTTTTCCCTCCTACAATGAGCAGTTCTTC
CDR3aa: CSARALAGGFPSYNEQFF

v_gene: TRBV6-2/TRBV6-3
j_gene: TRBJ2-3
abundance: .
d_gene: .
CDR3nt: TGTGCCAGCTGCCACCCCGGGGGGCCCACAGATACGCAGTATTTT
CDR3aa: CASCHPGGPTDTQYF

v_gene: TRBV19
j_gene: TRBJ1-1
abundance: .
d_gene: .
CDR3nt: TGTGCCAGTAGTCCATTGAACACTGAAGCTTTCTTT
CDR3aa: CASSPLNTEAFF

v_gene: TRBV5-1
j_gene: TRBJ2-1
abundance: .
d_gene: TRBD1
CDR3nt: TGCGCCAGCAGCTTGCCAAGGCCGGGACAGGGCCTCCTTTTCCCTTACAATGAGCAGTTCTTC
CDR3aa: CASSLPRPGQGLLFPYNEQFF

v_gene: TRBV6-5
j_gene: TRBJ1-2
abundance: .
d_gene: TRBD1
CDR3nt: TGTGCCAGCAGTCCCGAGTACTTGGACAGGACAGCTAACTATGGCTACACCTTC
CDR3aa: CASSPEYLDRTANYGYTF

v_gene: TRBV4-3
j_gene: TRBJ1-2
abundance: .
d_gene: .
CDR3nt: TGCGCCAGCAGCCAATCGGCATACACCCTCTATGGCTACACCTTC
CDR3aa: CASSQSAYTLYGYTF

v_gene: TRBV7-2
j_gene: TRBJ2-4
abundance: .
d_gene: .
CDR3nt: TGTGCCAGCAGCTTAGTCAGGGCTTCTGTAGCCAAAAACATTCAGTACTTC
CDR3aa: CASSLVRASVAKNIQYF

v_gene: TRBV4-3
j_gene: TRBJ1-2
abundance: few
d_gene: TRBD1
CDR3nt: TGCGCCAGCAGCCAGGGACAGCAGAACTATGGCTACACCTTC
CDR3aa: CASSQGQQNYGYTF

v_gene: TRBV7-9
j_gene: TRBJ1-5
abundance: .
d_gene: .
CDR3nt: TGTGCCAGCAGCTTATCATCGGCCAGGGCTAATCAGCCCCAGCATTTT
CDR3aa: CASSLSSARANQPQHF

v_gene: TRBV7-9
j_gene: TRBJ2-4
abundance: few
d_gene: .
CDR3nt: TGTGCCAGCAGCTTAGTCGACAGCAGTAACTTC
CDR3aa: CASSLVDSSNF

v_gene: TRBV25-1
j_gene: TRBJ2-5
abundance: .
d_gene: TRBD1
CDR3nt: TGTGCCAGCAGCACAGGGGGCCCTGAGACCCAGTACTTC
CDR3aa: CASSTGGPETQYF

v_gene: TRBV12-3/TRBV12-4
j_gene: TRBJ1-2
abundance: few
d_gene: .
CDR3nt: TGTGCCAGCACCCAGGGTCAGTGGGGTGGCTACACCTTC
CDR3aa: CASTQGQWGGYTF

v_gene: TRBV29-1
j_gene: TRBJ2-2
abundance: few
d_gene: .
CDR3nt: TGCAGCGCTCGGGGTTACACCGGGGAGCTGTTTTTT
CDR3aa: CSARGYTGELFF

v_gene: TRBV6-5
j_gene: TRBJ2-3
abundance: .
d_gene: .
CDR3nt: TGTGCCAGCAGCTACAGGGCGGCTGAAGATACGCAGTATTTT
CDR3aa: CASSYRAAEDTQYF

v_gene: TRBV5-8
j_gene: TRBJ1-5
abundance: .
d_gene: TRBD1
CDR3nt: TGTGCCAGCAGCTTAGTCTTCTCGGTGGACAGGGTTAATCAGCCCCAGCATTTT
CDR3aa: CASSLVFSVDRVNQPQHF

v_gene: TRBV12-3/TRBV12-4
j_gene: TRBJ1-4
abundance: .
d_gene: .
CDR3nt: TGTGCCAGCAGCTTACGTGACAGGATAGGTAATGAAAAACTGTTTTTT
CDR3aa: CASSLRDRIGNEKLFF

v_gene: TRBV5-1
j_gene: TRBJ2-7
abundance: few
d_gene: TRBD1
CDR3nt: TGCGCCAGCAGCAGGGGACAGGACTACGAGCAGTACTTC
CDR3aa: CASSRGQDYEQYF